Sequencing of this T cell receptor beta chain was carried out in a study of blood T cell repertoires in COVID-19 (dated by TCRdb to about 2020). Background for the entire study: Collaborator samples came from the United States, Italy and Spain and covered acute and convalescent phases of COVID-19. The material from the prospective study consisted of cDNA or gDNA derived from T cells, B-cell-depleted T cells, or PBMCs. Deeply sampled blood TCRbeta repertoires from subjects exposed to, actively infected with, or recovered from COVID-19 were included in the dataset. The repertoires were released in a freely available public database intended as a resource for research on the immune response to SARS-CoV-2. The samples were drawn from the first 160 participants of the ongoing ImmuneRACE study and from some 1,300 subjects provided by 6 global collaborators. The sample metadata nearly always contained a de-identified subject ID, COVID-19 status, age in years and sex. Where available, HLA class I and class II types were taken from metadata supplied by the sample provider and were not determined by assay-based typing.

Collaborating institutions collected whole blood in K2EDTA tubes following their own protocols. For TCRbeta analysis, collaborator samples were shipped as frozen whole blood, as isolated PBMCs, or as DNA extracted from either sample type. The paper as a whole reports these results and caveats: Clinical and demographic metadata were provided uncurated, with the amount varying by source and participant.

About this clone itself: It lacks a known antigen. Per-base quality was not reported, and no clone a single base away is much larger than it.

The immunoSEQ Assay, a bias-controlled multiplex PCR, was used to amplify TCRbeta CDR3 regions from genomic DNA. The study's processing was this. Nucleated cell counts per sample were estimated from amplification of reference gene primers within the assay. To quantify the absolute abundance of each unique TCRbeta CDR3 rearrangement, sequence reads were collapsed and filtered. For each sample, productive Simpson clonality was calculated by taking the square root of Simpson's diversity index across productive rearrangements. As stored in TCRdb, this immuneACCESS dataset retains in-frame rearrangements with V and J assigned. A fraction of the clones does not appear; measured against another copy, unresolved V genes explain less than half of the discrepancy, and the remainder lacks a known reason. V and J calls and clone size are copied from that table; D and trimming were computed from the DNA. Recorded for this sample are about 62,000 clones; 80% to 95% of them occurred a single time. Over 5.5% of the sample rests with the top ten.

The CDR3 runs 15 amino acids, cysteine and phenylalanine included. Only the CDR3 part of the read is kept: 45 bases, read in frame from the first base. Trimming at the junction amounts to 4 bases on V and 5 bases on J, and the germline ends lie 17 bases apart. CDR1 LGHNA and CDR2 YNFKEQ are derived from the germline V gene. The receptor chain draws on TRBV4-2 and TRBJ2-5; TRBD1 is a possible D gene, resting on 5 matching bases. This sequence was found in a human donor in a cohort sampled during active COVID-19. The sequencing input was peripheral blood. Read as DNA, the sequence is TGTGCCAGCAGCCTAGGGGAAGGGATATTGGAGACCCAGTACTTC. Translation gives CASSLGEGILETQYF.